This T cell receptor (beta chain) stems from a study of T cell responses to AZD1222 COVID-19 vaccine. General study findings and limits: Spike as a whole was targeted by vaccine-associated CD4 TCRs, dominant at 160-218 and 743-854.

About this clone itself: Antigen specificity is unknown.

Germline CDR1 and CDR2: MGHRA and YSYEKL. V trimming: 2 bases; J trimming: 1 base; junction bases outside the gene matches: 6. This CDR3 is built from 16 residues. Assay used: immunoSEQ multiplex PCR; TCRdb lists only in-frame clones, some missing. The table has 99,000 or so clones, 88% seen once. The receptor was derived from an adult in good health. V usage is TRBV4-1 and J usage is TRBJ2-7, with 9 bases lining up with TRBD1. The sequencing here drew on peripheral blood, taken on day 0 of AZD1222 vaccination. CDR3 residues: CASSQQQGAGSYEQYF. CDR3 coding DNA: TGCGCCAGCAGCCAACAACAGGGGGCTGGGTCCTACGAGCAGTACTTC.